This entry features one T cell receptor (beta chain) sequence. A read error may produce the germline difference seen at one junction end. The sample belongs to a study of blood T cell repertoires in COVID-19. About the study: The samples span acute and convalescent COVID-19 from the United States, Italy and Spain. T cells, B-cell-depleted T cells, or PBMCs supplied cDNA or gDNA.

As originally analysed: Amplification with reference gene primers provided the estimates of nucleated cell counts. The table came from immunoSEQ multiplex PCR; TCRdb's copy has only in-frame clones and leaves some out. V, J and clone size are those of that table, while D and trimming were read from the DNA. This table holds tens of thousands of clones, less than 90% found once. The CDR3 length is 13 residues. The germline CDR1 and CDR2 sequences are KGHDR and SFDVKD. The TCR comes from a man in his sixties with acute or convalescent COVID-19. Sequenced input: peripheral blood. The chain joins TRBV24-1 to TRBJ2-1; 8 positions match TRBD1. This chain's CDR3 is CAASRTGMDEQFF. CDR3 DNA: TGTGCCGCCAGTCGGACAGGGATGGATGAGCAGTTCTTC.